This TCR beta chain was profiled in a study of shared clonotypes between healthy human individuals. This clone has only one observation. Sequencing was performed with immunoSEQ multiplex PCR; in TCRdb, only in-frame clones are kept and a portion is missing. The sample lists about 1.1 million clones, approximately 80% occurring once. The TCR originated in a man aged 18 to 30 in good health. Some clones in this sample may be carry-over from other donors' samples. The sample taken for sequencing was memory CD4+ T cells from PBMCs. Documented subset: CD45RA-negative fraction.

Written as DNA, the CDR3 is TGTGCCAGCAGCGTAGCTCCGCGGGCTGGAAACACCATATATTTT. Its translation: CASSVAPRAGNTIYF. V usage is TRBV9 and J usage is TRBJ1-3; D unresolved. This CDR3 spans 15 amino acids. The germline CDR1 and CDR2 sequences are SGDLS and YYNGEE. The germline V and J ends were trimmed by 0 bases and 2 bases, with 9 bases remaining between them. Looking up the rest from reference TRBV9 and TRBJ1-3 gives the full variable domain: DSGVTQTPKHLITATGQRVTLRCSPRSGDLSVYWYQQSLDQGLQFLIQYYNGEERAKGNILERFSAQQFPDLHSELNLSSLELGDSALYFCASSVAPRAGNTIYFGEGSWLTVV.